Below, 8 T cell receptor beta chains from the same sample are listed, as sequenced in a study of T cells in Graves' hyperthyroidism and ophthalmopathy. The TCR beta CDR3 regions underwent amplification using RNA transcripts as the source. First-round RT-PCR targeting the TCR CDR3 was performed with the HTBI primer set. TCRdb passed the multiplex PCR reads through MiXCR, listing each CDR3 protein once. The sample has 250,000 or so distinct CDR3 sequences, 12% to 15% seen once; the top ten hold 30% to 35%. Specimen: blood. The receptors come from a woman in her fifties or sixties with Graves' hyperthyroidism that later progressed to Graves' ophthalmopathy.

This clonotype has ten or more counts. The rearrangement links TRBV12-3 or TRBV12-4 to TRBJ2-5; D might be TRBD2 (5 bases). V lost 5 bases to trimming and J lost 7 bases, with 11 bases between them. The length of the CDR3 is 12 residues. The CDR3 protein is CASSPRAGTQYF. The CDR3 DNA follows: TGTGCCAGCAGTCCCCGGGCGGGGACCCAGTACTTC.

This clonotype appeared many times. This sequence joins TRBV20-1 and TRBJ2-1; TRBD2 aligns across 13 bases. This CDR3 is built from 17 residues. Germline trimming cut 0 bases from V and 4 bases from J; bases unmatched to any gene: 6. Germline-derived CDR1 and CDR2 are DFQATT and SNEGSKA (reference sequence). In DNA, the CDR3 is TGCAGTGCTAGAGAGAGTGAGACTAGCGGGAGGTACAATGAGCAGTTCTTC. Translating it yields CSARESETSGRYNEQFF.

This clonotype has a count of ten or more. The J gene is TRBJ2-7, the V gene TRBV20-1; D is unresolved. This CDR3 is built from 10 residues. The germline gives CDR1 DFQATT, CDR2 SNEGSKA (reference sequence). The CDR3 sequence: CSPQNYEQYF. The CDR3 coding sequence is TGCAGCCCGCAGAACTACGAGCAGTACTTC.

There are many counts of this clonotype. The V call is TRBV3-1, the J call TRBJ2-7; 10 bases match TRBD1. V lost 2 bases, J lost 0 bases, and 1 base stayed unmatched. Germline V gene lookup returns CDR1 LGHDT and CDR2 YNNKEL (reference sequence). The CDR3 is 15 residues long. CDR3 nucleotides: TGTGCCAGCAGCCAACGGACAGGGGGCTCCTACGAGCAGTACTTC. Its translation is CASSQRTGGSYEQYF.

At least ten counts were recorded for this clonotype. The chain uses TRBV18 and TRBJ1-1, with D perhaps matching TRBD1 (6 bases). The length of the CDR3 is 16 residues. Between the trimmed V and J ends, which lost 4 bases and 0 bases, there was a span of 15 bases. The germline V gene encodes CDR1 KGHSH and CDR2 LQKENI. CDR3 sequence (DNA): TGTGCCAGCTCACTCTCACTCGGACAGATGAACACTGAAGCTTTCTTT. Protein: CASSLSLGQMNTEAFF.

The sample holds many counts of this clonotype. The chain combines TRBV5-1 with TRBJ1-1, with D uncertain. V lost 0 bases and J 1 base, leaving 13 bases between the germline ends. The germline V gene has CDR1 SGHRS and CDR2 YFSETQ. This CDR3 has 16 residues. CDR3 sequence: CASSLVSGRGNTEAFF. The DNA for the CDR3 is TGCGCCAGCAGCTTGGTTTCGGGGAGAGGGAACACTGAAGCTTTCTTT.

Details on this clonotype: A much larger clone differs by one base, so this may be a read error. CDR3 region: CASSQGQGDSPLHF. CDR3 nucleotides: TGTGCCAGCAGTCAGGGACAGGGGGATTCACCCCTCCACTTT. The chain has TRBV28 and TRBJ1-6, with TRBD1 matching 11 bases. Trimming removed 5 bases from V and 8 bases from J; junction bases left unmatched: 2. In germline, CDR1 is MDHEN, CDR2 SYDVKM. The CDR3 has 14 amino acids.

This clonotype came up many times. The V gene is TRBV30, the J gene TRBJ1-5, with D unresolved. The germline V gene encodes CDR1 GTSNPN and CDR2 SVGIG (reference sequence). The CDR3 covers 12 residues. With 0 bases removed from V and 6 bases from J, the gap between germline ends came to 6 bases. CDR3 amino acids: CAWSVPGQPQHF. CDR3 nucleotide sequence: TGTGCCTGGAGTGTACCGGGTCAGCCCCAGCATTTT.